These 8 T cell receptor beta chains originate from one sample sequenced in a study of shared clonotypes between healthy human individuals. The data were produced by immunoSEQ multiplex PCR, yet TCRdb's version contains in-frame clones alone and is incomplete. The sample consists of approximately 2.4 million clones, more than 90% of them appearing once. Sequenced input: naive CD4+ T cells sorted from blood. Documented subset: CD45RA+ positively selected. The source is a man aged 18 to 30 in good health.

Turning to this clone: Distinct nucleotide sequences in the sample also encode this CDR3. The V gene is TRBV29-1, the J gene TRBJ1-3; 7 positions match TRBD1. Germline-derived CDR1 and CDR2 are SQVTM and ANQGSEA. The CDR3 sequence is 13 residues long. The V gene end was trimmed by 6 bases and the J gene end by 1 base; junction bases not matched to a gene: 3. CDR3 bases: TGCAGCGTCGAGACAGGGTCTGGAAACACCATATATTTT. Translation gives CSVETGSGNTIYF.

The V call is TRBV4-3, the J call TRBJ2-1; 15 nucleotides line up with TRBD2. CDR3 length equals 20 residues. V was clipped by 1 base and J by 7 bases; unmatched bases: 14. Per germline, CDR1 LGHNA and CDR2 YSLEER. CDR3 residues: CASSQGPGLAGGGGMNEQFF. The CDR3 DNA reads as TGCGCCAGCAGCCAAGGCCCGGGACTAGCGGGAGGAGGTGGTATGAATGAGCAGTTCTTC.

The chain has TRBV5-8 and TRBJ1-4; D is undetermined. The CDR3 loop spans 16 amino acids. Trimming cost V 0 bases and J 4 bases, with 13 bases left between them. Germline V gene sequence: CDR1 SGHTS, CDR2 YDEGEE. The CDR3 reads CASSLAEARINEKLFF. The DNA for the CDR3 is TGTGCCAGCAGCTTGGCCGAAGCAAGGATTAATGAAAAACTGTTTTTT.

This clone occurred a few times. The CDR3 sequence is CASSLHRGTEAFF. DNA for the CDR3: TGTGCCAGCAGCTTGCACAGGGGCACTGAAGCTTTCTTT. V and J are TRBV7-2 and TRBJ1-1; 7 bases are shared with TRBD1. The CDR3 length is 13 residues. CDR1 and CDR2 from the germline V gene are SGHTA and FQGNSA. The ends lost 3 bases at V and 4 bases at J; junction bases unmatched: 2.

V gene TRBV27 combines with J gene TRBJ1-5; 7 nucleotides match TRBD1. Germline CDR1 is MNHEY and CDR2 is SMNVEV (reference sequence). The CDR3 loop spans 14 amino acids. The junction had 6 bases not matched to a gene; V was cut back by 4 bases and J by 6 bases. The CDR3 region is CASSSSGTAQPQHF. The CDR3, as DNA: TGTGCCAGCAGTTCCTCCGGGACAGCTCAGCCCCAGCATTTT.

The CDR3 region has the DNA TGTGCCAGCAGGGCCGGGACAGGGGGGTACGAGCAGTACTTC. Protein sequence: CASRAGTGGYEQYF. The chain links TRBV2 to TRBJ2-7, with 11 bases lining up with TRBD1. There are 14 residues in the CDR3. CDR1 is SNHLY, CDR2 FYNNEI, per germline. The junction had 5 bases not matched to a gene; V was cut back by 6 bases and J by 4 bases.

This clone came up a few times. This chain links TRBV6-5 with TRBJ1-3; D uncertain. Trimming removed 5 bases at V and 2 bases at J, with 4 bases between. Looked up from germline, CDR1 is MNHEY and CDR2 is SVGAGI. This CDR3 is 12 amino acids long. Written as DNA, the CDR3 is TGTGCCAGCAGTGAGGCTGGAAACACCATATATTTT. Its translation is CASSEAGNTIYF.

This sequence joins TRBV10-3 and TRBJ2-7; no clear D gene. The germline V gene has CDR1 ENHRY and CDR2 SYGVKD. This CDR3 has 13 amino acids. Between the trimmed V and J ends, which lost 3 bases and 4 bases, there was a span of 10 bases. The CDR3 spells CAISDRFMYEQYF. DNA for the CDR3: TGTGCCATCAGTGATCGGTTTATGTACGAGCAGTACTTC.